The 19 T cell receptor beta chains given below trace back to one sample, sequenced in a study of blood T cells in healthy people across ages. Using a J-beta primer mix together with a sample-barcoded 5' primer, a second PCR was run for roughly 6 to 12 cycles. Each CDR3 protein is one row after TCRdb ran MiXCR on the 5' RACE reads. The sample carries hundreds of thousands of distinct CDR3 sequences, 62% recorded once. The sample taken for sequencing was blood. These receptors originate from a man aged 30 to 45 in good health.

The V call is TRBV4-2, the J call TRBJ2-4, with 7 bases aligning to TRBD2. The J call may be incorrect, as the DNA end agrees better with TRBJ2-7. The germline V gene encodes CDR1 LGHNA and CDR2 YNFKEQ. CDR3 length equals 15 residues. CDR3 nucleotides: TGTGCCAGCAGCCAAGATCCCTGGGGGGGTTACGAGCAGTACTTC. Residues: CASSQDPWGGYEQYF.

The CDR3 DNA reads TGTGCCAGCAGATACGGACAGGGAGGAAATTTAGAGCGGTACTTC. This codes for CASRYGQGGNLERYF. This chain joins TRBV12-3 or TRBV12-4 and TRBJ2-5; 8 positions agree with TRBD1. The CDR3 is 15 amino acids. The V gene end was trimmed by 6 bases and the J gene end by 13 bases; junction bases not matched to a gene: 19.

The J gene is TRBJ2-1, the V gene TRBV19, with D perhaps matching TRBD1 (5 bases). The CDR3 spans 13 residues. The ends were cut back, 5 bases at V and 6 bases at J, with 11 bases in the middle. Looked up from germline, CDR1 is LNHDA and CDR2 is SQIVND (reference sequence). The CDR3: CASSPRVFNEQFF. DNA for the CDR3: TGTGCCAGTAGTCCCAGGGTCTTCAATGAGCAGTTCTTC.

The chain employs TRBV12-5 and TRBJ2-3; 9 bases are a match to TRBD2. The CDR3 is made up of 15 amino acids. V gave up 0 bases and J gave up 6 bases; unmatched junction bases: 4. Germline loops: CDR1 LGHNT, CDR2 FRNRAP. This CDR3 is CASGLVPSGGDTQYF. CDR3 in DNA: TGTGCTAGTGGTTTGGTACCCAGCGGGGGGGATACGCAGTATTTT.

This sequence joins TRBV6-5 and TRBJ1-2; D remains ambiguous. Looked up from germline, CDR1 is MNHEY and CDR2 is SVGAGI. CDR3 length: 13 amino acids. V lost 4 bases and J lost 6, with 12 bases in between. CDR3 DNA sequence: TGTGCCAGCAGTTCGTACCTCTGGGATGGCTACACCTTC. Its protein product is CASSSYLWDGYTF.

This chain connects TRBV6-5 to TRBJ1-2, with 7 bases fitting TRBD1. The V segment lost 6 bases and the J segment 3 bases; nucleotides outside the gene matches: 10. Germline V gene lookup returns CDR1 MNHEY and CDR2 SVGAGI. CDR3 length: 15 residues. The CDR3 sequence is CASRRIAGGDYGYTF. The CDR3 DNA sequence: TGTGCCAGCAGGCGTATCGCAGGGGGTGACTATGGCTACACCTTC.

This chain joins TRBV7-9 and TRBJ1-2, with a weak D call TRBD1 (5 bases). The CDR3 length is 13 residues. Deletions cut 9 bases from V and 3 bases from J, with 14 bases between. The germline gives CDR1 SEHNR, CDR2 FQNEAQ (reference sequence). In DNA form, the CDR3 reads TGTGCCAGTCGAGGGGTACTCCACTATGGCTACACCTTC. It encodes CASRGVLHYGYTF.

The V call is TRBV9, the J call TRBJ2-3, with 10 nucleotides matching TRBD2. The CDR3 contains 14 residues. V lost 4 bases, J lost 9 bases, and 8 bases stayed unmatched. Germline V gene data show CDR1 as SGDLS and CDR2 as YYNGEE. This CDR3 reads CASSLGLAAQTQYF. The CDR3 region has the DNA TGTGCCAGCAGCCTTGGACTAGCGGCCCAGACGCAGTATTTT.

This clonotype showed up just a few times. The J gene is TRBJ2-6, the V gene TRBV27; D is ambiguous. The V gene lost 11 bases and the J gene lost 1 base, with 6 bases spanning the gap. The CDR3 is made up of 12 amino acids. The germline V gene has CDR1 MNHEY and CDR2 SMNVEV (reference sequence). The CDR3 is CAFGSGANVLTF. The CDR3 region has the DNA TGTGCCTTCGGGTCTGGGGCCAACGTCCTGACTTTC.

The chain's CDR3 is CASSKTSNSYNEQFF. CDR3 bases: TGTGCCAGCAGTAAAACTAGTAATTCCTACAATGAGCAGTTCTTC. The chain joins TRBV6-5 to TRBJ2-1; D perhaps matches TRBD2 (5 bases). The germline V and J ends were trimmed by 5 bases and 1 base, with 12 bases remaining between them. CDR3 length: 15 amino acids. Germline V CDR1 and CDR2: MNHEY, SVGAGI.

The chain has TRBV6-5 and TRBJ1-1, with TRBD1 matching over 8 bases. This CDR3 region has 15 residues. CDR1 is MNHEY and CDR2 is SVGAGI in the germline V gene. J was trimmed by 7 bases and V by 2 bases; bases with no gene match: 9. This CDR3 reads CASSYGGRGPDEAFF. The CDR3 DNA reads as TGTGCCAGCAGTTACGGTGGCAGGGGGCCAGATGAAGCTTTCTTT.

Comment on this clonotype: A junction boundary mismatches the germline segment, possibly from a read error. The chain joins TRBV12-3 or TRBV12-4 to TRBJ2-3; 16 bases line up with TRBD2. The CDR3 length is 20 residues. The CDR3 region is CAGSLWGTSGGASSTDTQYF. The CDR3 DNA reads as TGTGCCGGCAGCCTTTGGGGGACTAGCGGGGGGGCCTCTAGCACAGATACGCAGTATTTT.

The chain carries TRBV9 and TRBJ2-1; 12 nucleotides align to TRBD1. CDR3 length: 17 residues. V trimming: 3 bases; J trimming: 5 bases; junction bases outside the gene matches: 9. Germline-derived CDR1 and CDR2 are SGDLS and YYNGEE. In nucleotides, the CDR3 is TGTGCCAGCAGCGGCACCGGGACAGGGGGCCGGCACAATGAGCAGTTCTTC. This codes for CASSGTGTGGRHNEQFF.

This clonotype occurred a few times. The rearrangement joins TRBV27 to TRBJ2-7; a possible D gene is TRBD1 (6 bases). Germline V CDR1 and CDR2: MNHEY, SMNVEV (reference sequence). Deletions cut 3 bases from V and 3 bases from J, with 18 bases between. CDR3 length equals 16 residues. This CDR3 is CASSFTGRRNVYEQYF. The CDR3 DNA is TGTGCCAGCAGTTTTACAGGGCGTCGGAACGTCTACGAGCAGTACTTC.

There are a few counts of this clonotype. V usage is TRBV7-2 and J usage is TRBJ1-1, with TRBD1 matching 8 bases. Germline-derived CDR1 and CDR2 are SGHTA and FQGNSA. J lost 3 bases, V lost 4 bases, and 13 bases had no gene match. This CDR3 contains 17 residues. The CDR3 is CASSSLPGGFSYTEAFF. CDR3 nucleotides: TGTGCCAGCAGCTCCCTGCCAGGGGGCTTTTCGTACACTGAAGCTTTCTTT.

V gene TRBV3-1 combines with J gene TRBJ1-4; D possibly corresponds to TRBD1 (6 bases). There are 15 residues in the CDR3. V was trimmed by 4 bases and J by 9 bases, leaving 18 bases between them. The germline gives CDR1 LGHDT, CDR2 YNNKEL (reference sequence). As DNA, the CDR3 is TGTGCCAGCAGCCCCCGACATGTTACAGGGAAAAAACTGTTTTTT. Its translation is CASSPRHVTGKKLFF.

The V call is TRBV28, the J call TRBJ1-6; D perhaps matches TRBD1 (5 bases). CDR1 and CDR2 (germline): MDHEN, SYDVKM. The V and J ends lost 2 bases and 10 bases respectively, with 21 bases between them. CDR3 length equals 17 residues. The CDR3 sequence is CASSLVYGHFRTSPLHF. In DNA form, the CDR3 reads TGTGCCAGCAGTTTAGTGTATGGACATTTTCGAACCTCACCCCTCCACTTT.

This clonotype was detected only a few times. The chain couples TRBV29-1 to TRBJ2-7; TRBD2 might be the D (6 bases). From germline, CDR1 is SQVTM and CDR2 ANQGSEA. There are 15 residues in the CDR3. The V gene lost 2 bases and the J gene lost 5 bases, with 19 bases spanning the gap. CDR3 nucleotide sequence: TGCAGCGTTGAATGGAGGGGACGGGCGAAGGACGAGCAGTACTTC. This codes for CSVEWRGRAKDEQYF.

V gene TRBV5-1 combines with J gene TRBJ1-2; D not resolved. Germline V gives CDR1 SGHRS, CDR2 YFSETQ. The CDR3 is made up of 12 amino acids. V shed 3 bases and J shed 7 bases, with 10 bases lying between them. In DNA form, the CDR3 reads TGCGCCAGCAGCTCAGGAGAGGTTGGCTACACCTTC. Residues: CASSSGEVGYTF.